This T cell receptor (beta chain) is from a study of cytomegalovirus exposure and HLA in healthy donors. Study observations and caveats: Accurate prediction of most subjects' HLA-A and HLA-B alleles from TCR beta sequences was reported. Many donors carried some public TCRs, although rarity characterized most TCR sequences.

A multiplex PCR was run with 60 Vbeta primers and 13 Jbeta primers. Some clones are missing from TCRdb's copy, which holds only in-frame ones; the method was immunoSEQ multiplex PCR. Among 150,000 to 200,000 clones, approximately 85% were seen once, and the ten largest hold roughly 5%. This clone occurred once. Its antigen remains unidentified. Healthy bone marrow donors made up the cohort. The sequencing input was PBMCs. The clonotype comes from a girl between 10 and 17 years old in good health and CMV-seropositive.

CDR3 sequence: CASSYSDGGHEQYF. DNA of the CDR3: TGTGCCAGCAGTTACTCGGACGGGGGGCACGAGCAGTACTTC. The rearrangement uses TRBV6-5 and TRBJ2-7, with a weak D call TRBD2 (7 bases). Germline V lookup: CDR1 MNHEY, CDR2 SVGAGI. V was cut by 0 bases and J by 5 bases, with 11 bases left in between. This CDR3 spans 14 amino acids.